This T cell receptor beta chain is from a study of long-term antiretroviral therapy in people with HIV. Study-wide findings and caveats: Post-ART diversity increased but stayed below transplant donor controls. No data were available on ART adherence, viral resistance or therapy changes.

immunoSEQ v3.0 was run at survey level. The target of sequencing was roughly 35,000-55,000 T-cell genomes per sample. Here immunoSEQ multiplex PCR was the method, and the copy in TCRdb shows in-frame clones only, minus some. Of around 29,000 clones in the sample, roughly 93% were seen once. Germline V gene data show CDR1 as SGDLS and CDR2 as YYNGEE. The CDR3 spans 15 residues. J was trimmed by 4 bases and V by 2 bases; bases with no gene match: 6. As concerns this clone: Its antigen is as yet unknown.

This receptor was taken from a woman aged 40 to 55 with HIV. V is TRBV9 and J is TRBJ1-3; 7 bases fit TRBD1. The material sequenced was unsorted PBMCs, taken almost 6.7 years after starting antiretroviral therapy. For the CDR3, the DNA is TGTGCCAGCAGCGTCGGACAGGTTGAAGGAAACACCATATATTTT. It yields the protein CASSVGQVEGNTIYF. Full variable domain (outside the CDR3, taken from reference TRBV9 and TRBJ1-3): DSGVTQTPKHLITATGQRVTLRCSPRSGDLSVYWYQQSLDQGLQFLIQYYNGEERAKGNILERFSAQQFPDLHSELNLSSLELGDSALYFCASSVGQVEGNTIYFGEGSWLTVV.